Listed below are T cell receptor beta chains from one sample, sequenced in a study of cytomegalovirus exposure and HLA in healthy donors. Profiled with immunoSEQ multiplex PCR; TCRdb holds only in-frame clones, not every one. The sample holds more than 65,000 clones, around 80% seen once. Sequenced sample: PBMCs. These receptors were collected from a man between 18 and 29 years old in good health and CMV-seronegative. CDR3s include the opening cysteine and the closing phenylalanine or tryptophan. A D gene is named only where the DNA matches it firmly. Part of the rows lack a size; the others show once, few, many or a class for expanded clones.

D,V,size,J,DNA,CDR3
TRBD1,TRBV9,-,TRBJ1-4,TGTGCCAGCAGCGTACAGGGGGCTAATGAAAAACTGTTTTTT,CASSVQGANEKLFF
-,TRBV2,once,TRBJ1-2,TGTGCCTCTCCCGGGGAGGGTCCCGCTAACTATGGCTACACCTTC,CASPGEGPANYGYTF
-,TRBV2,-,TRBJ2-1,TGTGCCAGCATTGAGGCCGTTGAGCAGTTCTTC,CASIEAVEQFF
TRBD1,TRBV7-2,-,TRBJ1-1,TGTGCCAGCAGCTTAGTACCCAGGGGGGCGGGTGAAGCTTTCTTT,CASSLVPRGAGEAFF
-,TRBV9,-,TRBJ2-1,TGTGCCAGCAGCGTACAGGGGGGCTCCTACAATGAGCAGTTCTTC,CASSVQGGSYNEQFF
-,TRBV7-9,-,TRBJ1-1,TGTGCCAGCAGCCCTACCTGGGGGCTGAACACTGAAGCTTTCTTT,CASSPTWGLNTEAFF
TRBD2,TRBV11-3,-,TRBJ2-7,TGTGCCAGCAGCTTATGGAGACTAGCGGGGGATCCGGGCTCCTACGAGCAGTACTTC,CASSLWRLAGDPGSYEQYF
TRBD1,TRBV4-2,-,TRBJ1-5,TGTGCCAGCAGCCATACGGACAGGGGGTACCAGCCCCAGCATTTT,CASSHTDRGYQPQHF
TRBD1,TRBV5-1,-,TRBJ1-1,TGCGCCAGCAGCTTGGGGACCGGGACAGGGGGTAATCGAGGTGAAGCTTTCTTT,CASSLGTGTGGNRGEAFF
TRBD2,TRBV9,-,TRBJ2-1,TGTGCCAGCAGCGTAGGCTTGGGAGCGGGGGTTCCGCCAGAATACAATGAGCAGTTCTTC,CASSVGLGAGVPPEYNEQFF
TRBD2,TRBV27,-,TRBJ2-7,TGTGCCAGCAGTCCGGGACTAGCGGGAGGCGAGCAGTACTTC,CASSPGLAGGEQYF
TRBD1,TRBV4-2,-,TRBJ1-5,TGTGCCAGCAGCCACCACCGGGACAGGGGAGATCAGCCCCAGCATTTT,CASSHHRDRGDQPQHF
-,TRBV18,-,TRBJ1-1,TGTGCCAGCTCACCTGCGGGGTGGTTGGGTTTCTTT,CASSPAGWLGFF
TRBD2,TRBV2,-,TRBJ2-6,TGTGCCAGCACTGTTCGGCTAGCGGGGCCCCGCTCTGGGGCCAACGTCCTGACTTTC,CASTVRLAGPRSGANVLTF
-,TRBV7-2,few,TRBJ2-7,TGTGCCAGCAGCCGACAGAGAACTTTCTCCTACGAGCAGTACTTC,CASSRQRTFSYEQYF
-,TRBV5-6,few,TRBJ2-7,TGTGCCAGCAGCTTGGCCAGGGGTATCTACGAGCAGTACTTC,CASSLARGIYEQYF
-,TRBV10-3,-,TRBJ1-5,TGTGCCATCAGTGAGTCATCGGCCGGGAATCAGCCCCAGCATTTT,CAISESSAGNQPQHF
TRBD1,TRBV28,-,TRBJ1-6,TGTGCCAGCAGTCCCAGGACAGGGTTGAATTCACCCCTCCACTTT,CASSPRTGLNSPLHF
-,TRBV30,-,TRBJ1-5,TGTGCCTGGAGTTCCCCGTCCGGGACTAGCCCCAAACTAAATAATCAGCCCCAGCATTTT,CAWSSPSGTSPKLNNQPQHF
TRBD1,TRBV7-2,-,TRBJ2-7,TGTGCCAGCAGCCCACGGGACAGGCCGCCTCTTTACGAGCAGTACTTC,CASSPRDRPPLYEQYF
-,TRBV5-5,once,TRBJ2-7,TGTGCCAGCAGCCGGACAGAATACGAGCAGTACTTC,CASSRTEYEQYF
-,TRBV18,-,TRBJ2-7,TGTGCCAGCTCACCACGAGGGGGCTACGAGCAGTACTTC,CASSPRGGYEQYF
-,TRBV28,-,TRBJ1-5,TGTGCCAGCAGCCGACAGTGGGGTCAGCCCCAGCATTTT,CASSRQWGQPQHF
-,TRBV6-1,-,TRBJ1-2,TGTGCCAGCAGTATGACAGGTAGAGCTAACTATGGCTACACCTTC,CASSMTGRANYGYTF
TRBD2,TRBV7-9,-,TRBJ2-5,TGTGCCAGCAGGAACAAAGCGGGGGGCGAGGAGACCCAGTACTTC,CASRNKAGGEETQYF
-,TRBV25-1,-,TRBJ2-1,TGTGCCAGCAGTGAATCCAGGGGTCCCTCCTACAATGAGCAGTTCTTC,CASSESRGPSYNEQFF
-,TRBV7-8,-,TRBJ2-7,TGTGCCAGCAGCTTTGACTTGCCCCCTTTGCGAGAGCAGTACTTC,CASSFDLPPLREQYF
TRBD2,TRBV7-9,-,TRBJ2-2,TGTGCCAGCAGCCCACCGGGACTAGCGAGCACCGGGGAGCTGTTTTTT,CASSPPGLASTGELFF
-,TRBV6-6,-,TRBJ1-6,TGTGCCAGCAGCCGCGGGACACCCCTCCACTTT,CASSRGTPLHF
-,TRBV4-1,-,TRBJ2-5,TGCGCCAGCAGCCAAGGTTCGAGCGGGCGCTTACAAGAGACCCAGTACTTC,CASSQGSSGRLQETQYF
TRBD2,TRBV2,-,TRBJ2-1,TGTGCCAGCAGAGCCTTGGGACTAGCGGGAGAACTCGATGAGCAGTTCTTC,CASRALGLAGELDEQFF
TRBD2,TRBV5-1,-,TRBJ2-5,TGCGCCAGCACGACCGCACGGGCTAGCGGGGCCTCTGGGGAGACCCAGTACTTC,CASTTARASGASGETQYF
-,TRBV29-1,-,TRBJ2-5,TGCAGCGTTGTTTACAGGAATATCCAAGAGACCCAGTACTTC,CSVVYRNIQETQYF